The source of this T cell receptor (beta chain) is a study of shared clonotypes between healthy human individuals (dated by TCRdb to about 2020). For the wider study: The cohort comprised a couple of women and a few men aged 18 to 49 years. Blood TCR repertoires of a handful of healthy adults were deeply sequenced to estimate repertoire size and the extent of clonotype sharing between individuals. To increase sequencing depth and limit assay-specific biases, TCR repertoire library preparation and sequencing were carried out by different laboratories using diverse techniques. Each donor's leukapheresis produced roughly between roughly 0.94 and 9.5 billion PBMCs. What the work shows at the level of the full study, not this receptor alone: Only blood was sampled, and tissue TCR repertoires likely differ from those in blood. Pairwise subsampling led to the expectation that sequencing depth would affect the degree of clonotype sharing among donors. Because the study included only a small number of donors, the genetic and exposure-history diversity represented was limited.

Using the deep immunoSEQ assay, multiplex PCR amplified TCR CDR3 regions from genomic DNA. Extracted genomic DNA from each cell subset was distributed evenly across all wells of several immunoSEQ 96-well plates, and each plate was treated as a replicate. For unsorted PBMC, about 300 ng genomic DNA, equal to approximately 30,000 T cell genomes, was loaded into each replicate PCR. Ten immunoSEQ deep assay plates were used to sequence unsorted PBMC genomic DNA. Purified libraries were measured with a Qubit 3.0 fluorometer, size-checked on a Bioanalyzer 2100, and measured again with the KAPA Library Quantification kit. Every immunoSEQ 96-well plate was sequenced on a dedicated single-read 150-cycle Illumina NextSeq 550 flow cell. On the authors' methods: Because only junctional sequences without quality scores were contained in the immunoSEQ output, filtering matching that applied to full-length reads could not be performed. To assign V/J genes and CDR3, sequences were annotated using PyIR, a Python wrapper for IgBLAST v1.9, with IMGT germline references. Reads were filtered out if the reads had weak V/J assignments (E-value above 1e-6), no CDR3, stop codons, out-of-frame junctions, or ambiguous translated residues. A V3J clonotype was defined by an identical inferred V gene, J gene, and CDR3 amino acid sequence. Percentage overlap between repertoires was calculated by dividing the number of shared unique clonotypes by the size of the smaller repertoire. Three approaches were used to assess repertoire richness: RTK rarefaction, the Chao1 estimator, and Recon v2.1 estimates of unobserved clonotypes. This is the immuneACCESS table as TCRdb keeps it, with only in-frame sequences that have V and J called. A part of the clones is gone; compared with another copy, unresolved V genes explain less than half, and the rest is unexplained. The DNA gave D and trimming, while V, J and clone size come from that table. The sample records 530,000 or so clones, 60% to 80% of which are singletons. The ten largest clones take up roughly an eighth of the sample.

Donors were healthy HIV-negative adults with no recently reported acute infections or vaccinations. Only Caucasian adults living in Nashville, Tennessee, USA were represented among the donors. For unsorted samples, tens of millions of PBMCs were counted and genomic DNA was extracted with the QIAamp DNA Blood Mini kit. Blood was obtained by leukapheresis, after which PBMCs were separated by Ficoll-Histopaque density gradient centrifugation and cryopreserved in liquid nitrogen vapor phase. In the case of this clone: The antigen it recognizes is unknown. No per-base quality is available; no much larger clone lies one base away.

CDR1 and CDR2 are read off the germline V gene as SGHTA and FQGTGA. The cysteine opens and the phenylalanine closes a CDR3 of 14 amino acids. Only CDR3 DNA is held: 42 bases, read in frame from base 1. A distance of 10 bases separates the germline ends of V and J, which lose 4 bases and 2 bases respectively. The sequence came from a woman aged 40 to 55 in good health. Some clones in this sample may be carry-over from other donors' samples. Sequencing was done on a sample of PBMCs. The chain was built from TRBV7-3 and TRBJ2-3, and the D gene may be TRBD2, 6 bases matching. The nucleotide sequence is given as TGTGCCAGCAGCTCCGGGAGAGTCACAGATACGCAGTATTTT. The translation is CASSSGRVTDTQYF.